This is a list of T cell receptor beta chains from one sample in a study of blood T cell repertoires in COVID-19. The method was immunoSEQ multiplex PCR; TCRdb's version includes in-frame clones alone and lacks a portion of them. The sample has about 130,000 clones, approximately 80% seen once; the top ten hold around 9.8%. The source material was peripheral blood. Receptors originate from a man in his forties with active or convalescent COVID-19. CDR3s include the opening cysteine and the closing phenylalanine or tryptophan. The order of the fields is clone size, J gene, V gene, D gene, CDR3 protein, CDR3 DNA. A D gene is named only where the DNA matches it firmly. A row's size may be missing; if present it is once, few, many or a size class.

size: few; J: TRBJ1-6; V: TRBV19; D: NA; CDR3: CASSSWGLRSPLHF; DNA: TGTGCCAGTAGTTCCTGGGGGCTGAGGTCACCCCTCCACTTT
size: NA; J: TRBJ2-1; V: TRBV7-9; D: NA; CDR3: CASFNRDLANNEQFF; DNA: TGTGCCAGCTTCAACAGGGATTTGGCCAACAATGAGCAGTTCTTC
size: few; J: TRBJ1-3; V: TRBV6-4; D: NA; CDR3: CASSDNEVGRGRNTIYF; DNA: TGTGCCAGCAGTGACAACGAGGTCGGCAGGGGTAGAAACACCATATATTTT
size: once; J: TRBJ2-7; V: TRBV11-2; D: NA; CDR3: CASSFAAGYEQYF; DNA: TGTGCCAGCAGCTTCGCCGCAGGCTACGAGCAGTACTTC
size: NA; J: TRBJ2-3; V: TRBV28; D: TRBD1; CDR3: CASSTQGGTDTQYF; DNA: TGTGCCAGCAGTACCCAGGGGGGCACAGATACGCAGTATTTT
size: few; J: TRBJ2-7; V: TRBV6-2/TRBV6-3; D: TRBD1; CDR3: CASSPDRSQFYEQYF; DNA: TGTGCCAGCAGCCCGGACAGGTCCCAATTCTACGAGCAGTACTTC
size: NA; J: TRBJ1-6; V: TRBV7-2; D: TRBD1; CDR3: CASSLQGARDSRNSPLHF; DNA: TGTGCCAGCAGCTTACAGGGGGCGAGGGACTCGCGAAATTCACCCCTCCACTTT
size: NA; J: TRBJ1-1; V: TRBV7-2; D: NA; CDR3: CASSLSPGVGTEAFF; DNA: TGTGCCAGCAGCTTATCGCCGGGGGTTGGCACTGAAGCTTTCTTT
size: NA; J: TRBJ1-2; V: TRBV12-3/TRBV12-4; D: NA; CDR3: CASVSGYGYTF; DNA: TGTGCCAGCGTCTCAGGCTATGGCTACACCTTC
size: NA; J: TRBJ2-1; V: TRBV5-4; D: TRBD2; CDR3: CASSKSGGALDNEQFF; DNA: TGTGCCAGCAGCAAAAGCGGGGGGGCGCTCGACAATGAGCAGTTCTTC
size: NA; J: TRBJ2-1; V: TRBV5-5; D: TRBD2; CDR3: CASSIRTSGGANEQFF; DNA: TGTGCCAGCAGCATACGGACTAGCGGGGGGGCCAATGAGCAGTTCTTC
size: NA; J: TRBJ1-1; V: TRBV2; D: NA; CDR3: CASSDGGKGTEAFF; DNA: TGTGCCAGCAGTGACGGGGGTAAGGGCACTGAAGCTTTCTTT
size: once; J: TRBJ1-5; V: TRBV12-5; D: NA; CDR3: CASGVGGYGNNQPQHF; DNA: TGTGCTAGTGGCGTCGGAGGGTACGGTAACAATCAGCCCCAGCATTTT
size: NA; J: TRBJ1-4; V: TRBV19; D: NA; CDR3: CASSMMSSNEKLFF; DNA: TGTGCCAGTAGTATGATGAGCTCTAATGAAAAACTGTTTTTT
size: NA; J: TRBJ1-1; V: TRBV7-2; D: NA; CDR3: CASSPHYGVNTEAFF; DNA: TGTGCCAGCAGCCCTCATTACGGGGTGAACACTGAAGCTTTCTTT
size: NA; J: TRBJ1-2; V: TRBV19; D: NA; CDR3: CASSVKTEYLYGYTF; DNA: TGTGCCAGTAGTGTGAAGACAGAGTATCTCTATGGCTACACCTTC